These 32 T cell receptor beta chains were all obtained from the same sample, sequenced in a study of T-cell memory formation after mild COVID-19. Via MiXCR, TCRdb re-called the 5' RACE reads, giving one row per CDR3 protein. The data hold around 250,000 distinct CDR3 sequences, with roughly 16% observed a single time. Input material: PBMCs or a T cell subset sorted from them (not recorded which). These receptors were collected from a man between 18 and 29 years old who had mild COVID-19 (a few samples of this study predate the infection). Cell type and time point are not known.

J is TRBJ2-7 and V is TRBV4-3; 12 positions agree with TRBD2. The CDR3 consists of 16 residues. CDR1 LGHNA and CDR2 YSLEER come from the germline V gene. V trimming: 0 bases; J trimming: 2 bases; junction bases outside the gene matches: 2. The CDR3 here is CASSQDRTSGTYEQYF. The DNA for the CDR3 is TGCGCCAGCAGCCAAGACAGGACTAGCGGGACCTACGAGCAGTACTTC.

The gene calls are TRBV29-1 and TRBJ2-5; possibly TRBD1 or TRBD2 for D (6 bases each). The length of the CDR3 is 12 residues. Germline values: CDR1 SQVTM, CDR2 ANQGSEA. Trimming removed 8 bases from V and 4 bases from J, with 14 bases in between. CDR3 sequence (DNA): TGCAGCCTGGGGGGCTGGGGAGAGACCCAGTACTTC. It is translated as CSLGGWGETQYF. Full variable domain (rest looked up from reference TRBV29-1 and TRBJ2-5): SAVISQKPSRDICQRGTSLTIQCQVDSQVTMMFWYRQQPGQSLTLIATANQGSEATYESGFVIDKFPISRPNLTFSTLTVSNMSPEDSSIYLCSLGGWGETQYFGPGTRLLVL.

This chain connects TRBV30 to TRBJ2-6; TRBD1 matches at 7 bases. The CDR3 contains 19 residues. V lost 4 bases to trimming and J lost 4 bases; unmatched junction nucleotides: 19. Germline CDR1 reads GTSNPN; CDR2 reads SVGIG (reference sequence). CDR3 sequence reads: CAWTGTVISARPGANVLTF. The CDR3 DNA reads TGTGCCTGGACCGGGACAGTGATTTCGGCTCGTCCAGGGGCCAACGTCCTGACTTTC. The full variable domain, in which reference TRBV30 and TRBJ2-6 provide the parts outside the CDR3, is SQTIHQWPATLVQPVGSPLSLECTVEGTSNPNLYWYRQAAGRGLQLLFYSVGIGQISSEVPQNLSASRPQDRQFILSSKKLLLSDSGFYLCAWTGTVISARPGANVLTFGAGSRLTVL.

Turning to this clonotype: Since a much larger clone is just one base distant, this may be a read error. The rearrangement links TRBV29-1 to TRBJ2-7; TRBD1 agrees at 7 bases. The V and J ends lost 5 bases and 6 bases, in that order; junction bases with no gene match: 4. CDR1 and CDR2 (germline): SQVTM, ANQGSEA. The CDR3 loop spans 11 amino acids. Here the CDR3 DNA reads TGCAGCGTTTCCACAGGGGCCGAGCAGTACTTC. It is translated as CSVSTGAEQYF.

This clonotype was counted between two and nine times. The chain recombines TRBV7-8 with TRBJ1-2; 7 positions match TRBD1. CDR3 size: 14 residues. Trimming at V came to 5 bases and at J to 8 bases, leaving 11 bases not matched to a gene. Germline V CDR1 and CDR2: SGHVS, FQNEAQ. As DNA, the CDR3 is TGTGCCAGCAGCCCCGAGAGGGGGCTCGGCGGCTACACCTTC. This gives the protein CASSPERGLGGYTF.

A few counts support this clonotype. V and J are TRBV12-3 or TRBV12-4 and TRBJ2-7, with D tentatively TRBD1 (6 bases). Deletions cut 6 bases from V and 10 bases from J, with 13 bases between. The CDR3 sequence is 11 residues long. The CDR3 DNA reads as TGTGCCAGCAGCCAACAGGGTCCCCAGTACGTC. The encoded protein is CASSQQGPQYV.

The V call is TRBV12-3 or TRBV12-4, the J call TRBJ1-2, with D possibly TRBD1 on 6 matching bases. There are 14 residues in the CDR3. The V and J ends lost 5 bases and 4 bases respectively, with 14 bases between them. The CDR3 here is CASSTLGQIYGYTF. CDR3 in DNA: TGTGCCAGCAGTACACTAGGACAGATCTATGGCTACACCTTC.

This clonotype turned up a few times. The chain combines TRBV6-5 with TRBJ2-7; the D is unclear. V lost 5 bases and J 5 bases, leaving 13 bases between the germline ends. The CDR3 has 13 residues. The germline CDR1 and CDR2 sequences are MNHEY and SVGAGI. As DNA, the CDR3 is TGTGCCAGCAGTAACAGCTTCCTCGACGAGCAGTACTTC. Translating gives CASSNSFLDEQYF.

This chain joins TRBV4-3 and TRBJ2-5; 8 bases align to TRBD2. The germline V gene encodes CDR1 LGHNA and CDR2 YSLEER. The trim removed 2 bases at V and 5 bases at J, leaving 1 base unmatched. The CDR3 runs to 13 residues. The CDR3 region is CASSQRGGETQYF. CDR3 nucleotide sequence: TGCGCCAGCAGCCAACGGGGGGGGGAGACCCAGTACTTC.

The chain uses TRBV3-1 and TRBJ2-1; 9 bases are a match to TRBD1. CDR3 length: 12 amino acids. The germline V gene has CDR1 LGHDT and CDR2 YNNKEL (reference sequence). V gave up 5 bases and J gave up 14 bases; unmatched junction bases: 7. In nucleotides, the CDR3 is TGTGCCAGCAGCAACGCCGGGACAGGGAAGTTCTTC. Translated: CASSNAGTGKFF.

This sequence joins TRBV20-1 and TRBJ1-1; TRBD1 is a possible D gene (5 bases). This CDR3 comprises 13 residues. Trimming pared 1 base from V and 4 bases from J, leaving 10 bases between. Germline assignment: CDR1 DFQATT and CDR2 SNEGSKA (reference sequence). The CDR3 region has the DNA TGCAGTGCTAGAGGGCACGGGGCCACTGAAGCTTTCTTT. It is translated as CSARGHGATEAFF.

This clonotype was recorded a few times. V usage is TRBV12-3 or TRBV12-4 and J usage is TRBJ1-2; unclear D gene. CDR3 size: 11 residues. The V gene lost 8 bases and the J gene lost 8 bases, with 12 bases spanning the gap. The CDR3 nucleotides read TGTGCCAGCGCCCGGCAGGAAGGCTACACCTTC. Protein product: CASARQEGYTF.

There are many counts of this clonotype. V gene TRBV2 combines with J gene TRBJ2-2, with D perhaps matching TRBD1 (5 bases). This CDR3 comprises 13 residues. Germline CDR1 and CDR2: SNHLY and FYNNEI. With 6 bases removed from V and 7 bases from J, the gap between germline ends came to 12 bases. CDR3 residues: CASRGQGRGELFF. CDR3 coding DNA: TGTGCCAGCAGAGGCCAGGGTCGCGGGGAGCTGTTTTTT.

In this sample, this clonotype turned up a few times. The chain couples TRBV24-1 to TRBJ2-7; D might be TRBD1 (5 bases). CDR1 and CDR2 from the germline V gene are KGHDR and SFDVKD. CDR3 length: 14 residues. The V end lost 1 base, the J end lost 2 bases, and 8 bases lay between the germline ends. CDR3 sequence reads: CATSDFQGPYEQYV. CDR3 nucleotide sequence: TGTGCCACCAGTGATTTTCAGGGCCCCTACGAGCAGTACGTC.

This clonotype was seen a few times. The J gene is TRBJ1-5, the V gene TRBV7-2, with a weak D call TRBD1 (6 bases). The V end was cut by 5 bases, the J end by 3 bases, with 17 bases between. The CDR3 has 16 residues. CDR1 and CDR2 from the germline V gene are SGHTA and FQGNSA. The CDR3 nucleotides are TGTGCCAGCAGCCCAAAGGGGGGGGCAGTCAATCAGCCCCAGCATTTT. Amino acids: CASSPKGGAVNQPQHF.

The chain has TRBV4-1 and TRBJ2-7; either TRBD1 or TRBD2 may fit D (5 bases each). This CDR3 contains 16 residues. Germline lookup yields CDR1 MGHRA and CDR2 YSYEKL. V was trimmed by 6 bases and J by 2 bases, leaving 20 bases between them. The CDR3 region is CASSRPSGSVAYEQYF. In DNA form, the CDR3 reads TGCGCCAGCAGTCGACCTTCAGGGAGCGTTGCCTACGAGCAGTACTTC.

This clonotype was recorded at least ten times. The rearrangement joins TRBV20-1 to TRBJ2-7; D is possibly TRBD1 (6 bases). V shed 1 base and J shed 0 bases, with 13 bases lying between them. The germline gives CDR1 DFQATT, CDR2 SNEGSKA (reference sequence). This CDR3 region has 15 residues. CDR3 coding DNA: TGCAGTGCTAGAGGAACAGGGCACAGCTCCTACGAGCAGTACTTC. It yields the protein CSARGTGHSSYEQYF.

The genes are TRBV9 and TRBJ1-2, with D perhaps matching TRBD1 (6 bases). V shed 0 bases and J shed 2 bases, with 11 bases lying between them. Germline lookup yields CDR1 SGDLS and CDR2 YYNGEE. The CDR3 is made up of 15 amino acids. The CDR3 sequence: CASSVGRGENYGYTF. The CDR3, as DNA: TGTGCCAGCAGCGTAGGCAGGGGCGAAAACTATGGCTACACCTTC.

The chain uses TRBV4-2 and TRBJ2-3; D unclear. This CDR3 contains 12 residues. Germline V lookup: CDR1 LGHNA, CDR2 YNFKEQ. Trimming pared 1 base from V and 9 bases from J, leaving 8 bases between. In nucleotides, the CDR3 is TGTGCCAGCAGCCAAGCCGCCCCAACGCAGTATTTT. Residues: CASSQAAPTQYF.

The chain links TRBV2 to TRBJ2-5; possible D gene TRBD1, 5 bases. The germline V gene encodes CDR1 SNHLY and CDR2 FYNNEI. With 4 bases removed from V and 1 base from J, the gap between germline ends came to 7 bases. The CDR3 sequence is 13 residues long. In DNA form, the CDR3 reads TGTGCCAGCAGTGTTAGGGGCCAAGAGACCCAGTACTTC. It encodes CASSVRGQETQYF.

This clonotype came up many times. The CDR3 spells CASSPGTGVTYEQYV. CDR3 nucleotide sequence: TGCGCCAGCAGCCCCGGGACAGGGGTTACCTACGAGCAGTACGTC. V gene TRBV5-1 combines with J gene TRBJ2-7; 10 bases align to TRBD1. The CDR3 contains 15 residues. With V trimmed by 4 bases and J by 2 bases, 6 bases remained unmatched. Germline V CDR1 and CDR2: SGHRS, YFSETQ.

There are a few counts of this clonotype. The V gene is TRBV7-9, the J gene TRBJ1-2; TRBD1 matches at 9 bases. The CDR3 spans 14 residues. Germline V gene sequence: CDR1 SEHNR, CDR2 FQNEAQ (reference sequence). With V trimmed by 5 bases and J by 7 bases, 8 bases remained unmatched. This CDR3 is CASSGTGGAFGYTF. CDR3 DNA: TGTGCCAGCAGCGGAACAGGGGGCGCTTTTGGCTACACCTTC.

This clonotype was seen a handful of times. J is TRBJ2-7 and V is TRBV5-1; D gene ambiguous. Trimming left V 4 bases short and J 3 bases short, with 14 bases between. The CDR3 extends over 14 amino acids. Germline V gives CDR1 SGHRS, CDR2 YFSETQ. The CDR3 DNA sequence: TGCGCCAGCAGCGTGGGCGGCGGTGGCTACGAGCAGTACTTC. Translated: CASSVGGGGYEQYF.

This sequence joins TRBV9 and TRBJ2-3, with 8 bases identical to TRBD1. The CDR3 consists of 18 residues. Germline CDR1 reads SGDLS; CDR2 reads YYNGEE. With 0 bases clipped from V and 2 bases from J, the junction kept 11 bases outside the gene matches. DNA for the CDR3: TGTGCCAGCAGCGTAGCCCCCGGACAGGGTATCTTCACAGATACGCAGTATTTT. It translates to CASSVAPGQGIFTDTQYF.

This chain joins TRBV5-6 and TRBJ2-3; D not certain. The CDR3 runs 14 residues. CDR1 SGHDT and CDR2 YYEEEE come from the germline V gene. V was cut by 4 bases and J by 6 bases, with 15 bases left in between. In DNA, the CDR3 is TGTGCCAGCAGCCCCGACCCGGGCAAGGATACGCAGTATTTT. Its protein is CASSPDPGKDTQYF.

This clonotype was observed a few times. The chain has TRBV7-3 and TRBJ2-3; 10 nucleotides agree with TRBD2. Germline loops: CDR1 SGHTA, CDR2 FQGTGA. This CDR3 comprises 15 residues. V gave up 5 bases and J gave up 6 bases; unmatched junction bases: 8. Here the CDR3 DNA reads TGTGCCAGCAGCCCTGGACTAGCGGTTGATGATACGCAGTATTTT. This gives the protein CASSPGLAVDDTQYF.

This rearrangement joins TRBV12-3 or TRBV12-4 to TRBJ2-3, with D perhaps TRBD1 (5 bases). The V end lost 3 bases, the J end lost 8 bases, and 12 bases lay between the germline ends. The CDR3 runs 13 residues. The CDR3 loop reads CASSFSRRGTQYF. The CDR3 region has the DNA TGTGCCAGCAGTTTTAGCCGAAGGGGTACGCAGTATTTT.

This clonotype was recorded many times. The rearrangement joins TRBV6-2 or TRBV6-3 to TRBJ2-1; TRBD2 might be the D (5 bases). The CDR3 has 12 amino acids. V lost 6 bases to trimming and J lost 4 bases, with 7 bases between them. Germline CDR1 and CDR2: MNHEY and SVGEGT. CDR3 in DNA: TGTGCCAGCAGCCGGACTTACAATGAGCAGTTCTTC. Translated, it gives CASSRTYNEQFF.

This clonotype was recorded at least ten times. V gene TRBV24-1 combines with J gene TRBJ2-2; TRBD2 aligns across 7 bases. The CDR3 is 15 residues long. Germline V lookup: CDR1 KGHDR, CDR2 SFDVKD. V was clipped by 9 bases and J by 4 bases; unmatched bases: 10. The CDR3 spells CATAPYGGITGELFF. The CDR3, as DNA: TGTGCCACCGCGCCCTACGGGGGGATCACCGGGGAGCTGTTTTTT.

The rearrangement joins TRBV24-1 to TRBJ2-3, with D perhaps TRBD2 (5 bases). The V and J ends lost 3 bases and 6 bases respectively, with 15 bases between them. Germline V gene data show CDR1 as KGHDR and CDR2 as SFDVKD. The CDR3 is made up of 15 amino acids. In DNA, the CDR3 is TGTGCCACCAGTGATACTACTAGTTTGTTGGATACGCAGTATTTT. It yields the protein CATSDTTSLLDTQYF.

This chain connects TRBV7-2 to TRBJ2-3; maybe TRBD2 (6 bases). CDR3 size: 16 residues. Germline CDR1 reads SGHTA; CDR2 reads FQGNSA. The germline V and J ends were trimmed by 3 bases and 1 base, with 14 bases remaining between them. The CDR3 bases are TGTGCCAGCAGCTTGCCTCCGGGACTTCGCACAGATACGCAGTATTTT. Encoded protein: CASSLPPGLRTDTQYF.

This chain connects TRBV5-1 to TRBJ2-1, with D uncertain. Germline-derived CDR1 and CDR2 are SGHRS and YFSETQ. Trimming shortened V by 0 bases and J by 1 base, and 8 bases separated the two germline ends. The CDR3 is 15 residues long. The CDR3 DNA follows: TGCGCCAGCAGCTTGGACCTTGGGTCCTACAATGAGCAGTTCTTC. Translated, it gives CASSLDLGSYNEQFF.